One and the same sample provided the 9 T cell receptor beta chains below, sequenced in a study of follicular helper T cells after annual influenza vaccination. Generated by immunoSEQ multiplex PCR, the TCRdb table keeps only in-frame clones and is missing some. The data contain some 2,100 clones, about 90% of them singletons. Time point denoted: 2015-2016 season, pre-vaccination. The material was CXCR5- memory CD4+ T cells sorted from blood, obtained on the day of influenza vaccination. These receptors were collected from an adult who received the influenza vaccine.

The genes are TRBV6-5 and TRBJ2-7, with D possibly matching TRBD2 (7 bases). Germline CDR1 is MNHEY and CDR2 is SVGAGI. Deletions cut 6 bases from V and 7 bases from J, with 19 bases between. The CDR3 loop spans 14 amino acids. The CDR3 region is CASRLGGRAGEQYF. CDR3 DNA sequence: TGTGCCAGCAGACTAGGGGGGAGGGCCGGGGAGCAGTACTTC.

The CDR3 here is CASSARAYSGNTIYF. The DNA of the CDR3 is TGTGCCAGCAGCGCCAGGGCCTACTCTGGAAACACCATATATTTT. The chain links TRBV9 to TRBJ1-3; TRBD1 might be the D (5 bases). The CDR3 runs 15 residues. Trimming cost V 3 bases and J 0 bases, with 10 bases left between them. Germline CDR1 reads SGDLS; CDR2 reads YYNGEE. The variable domain in full, completed from reference TRBV9 and TRBJ1-3, reads DSGVTQTPKHLITATGQRVTLRCSPRSGDLSVYWYQQSLDQGLQFLIQYYNGEERAKGNILERFSAQQFPDLHSELNLSSLELGDSALYFCASSARAYSGNTIYFGEGSWLTVV.

The CDR3 sequence is CASSPRRLPGQGAVEKLFF. CDR3 in DNA: TGTGCCAGCAGCCCGAGACGTCTACCTGGACAGGGGGCGGTTGAAAAACTGTTTTTT. The chain uses TRBV7-2 and TRBJ1-4; 11 bases map to TRBD1. J gave up 7 bases and V 5 bases, and 18 bases lay outside the gene matches. Germline V lookup: CDR1 SGHTA, CDR2 FQGNSA. The CDR3 extends over 19 amino acids.

This clone was seen only once. The chain joins TRBV5-1 to TRBJ2-3, with TRBD2 matching over 12 bases. Germline CDR1 and CDR2: SGHRS and YFSETQ. Trimming at V came to 5 bases and at J to 2 bases, leaving 6 bases not matched to a gene. The CDR3 is 16 residues long. This CDR3 reads CASRSLAGGSTDTQYF. In DNA, the CDR3 is TGCGCCAGCAGATCACTAGCGGGGGGATCCACAGATACGCAGTATTTT.

This chain joins TRBV7-8 and TRBJ2-2; possibly TRBD2 for D (5 bases). CDR3 size: 15 residues. The germline gives CDR1 SGHVS, CDR2 FQNEAQ. Trimming removed 1 base from V and 4 bases from J, with 10 bases in between. The CDR3 is CASSLGPGGTGELFF. CDR3 nucleotide sequence: TGTGCCAGCAGCTTAGGACCTGGAGGCACCGGGGAGCTGTTTTTT. Together with reference TRBV7-8 and TRBJ2-2, the CDR3 gives the full variable domain: GAGVSQSPRYKVAKRGQDVALRCDPISGHVSLFWYQQALGQGPEFLTYFQNEAQLDKSGLPSDRFFAERPEGSVSTLKIQRTQQEDSAVYLCASSLGPGGTGELFFGEGSRLTVL.

The CDR3 spells CASSFRAGGEKLFF. CDR3 bases: TGTGCCAGCAGTTTCAGGGCGGGGGGTGAAAAACTGTTTTTT. The chain uses TRBV2 and TRBJ1-4, with a tentative D call TRBD1 (5 bases). The germline gives CDR1 SNHLY, CDR2 FYNNEI. This CDR3 contains 14 residues. Trimming shortened V by 5 bases and J by 7 bases, and 14 bases separated the two germline ends.

This sequence joins TRBV5-1 and TRBJ2-5, with 9 bases fitting TRBD2. Trimming cost V 3 bases and J 4 bases; bases outside gene matches: 10. The CDR3 runs 16 residues. Germline assignment: CDR1 SGHRS and CDR2 YFSETQ. The CDR3 loop is CASSWTSGGSGETQYF. In DNA, the CDR3 is TGCGCCAGCAGCTGGACAAGCGGGGGGTCGGGAGAGACCCAGTACTTC. Filled out from reference TRBV5-1 and TRBJ2-5, the complete variable domain reads KAGVTQTPRYLIKTRGQQVTLSCSPISGHRSVSWYQQTPGQGLQFLFEYFSETQRNKGNFPGRFSGRQFSNSRSEMNVSTLELGDSALYLCASSWTSGGSGETQYFGPGTRLLVL.

Only a few counts were recorded for this clone. The rearrangement joins TRBV19 to TRBJ1-4; no definite D call. The CDR3 spans 15 residues. The V gene lost 4 bases and the J gene lost 10 bases, with 19 bases spanning the gap. Germline-derived CDR1 and CDR2 are LNHDA and SQIVND (reference sequence). Written as DNA, the CDR3 is TGTGCCAGTAGTACGAGACGGTTCCAGGATGGAAAACTGTTTTTT. Translated: CASSTRRFQDGKLFF.

The rearrangement links TRBV18 to TRBJ2-7; TRBD1 agrees at 8 bases. Per the germline V gene, CDR1 is KGHSH and CDR2 is LQKENI. This CDR3 has 16 residues. V shed 3 bases, J shed 0 bases, and the junction held 7 bases outside the gene matches. The CDR3: CASSPNRDRNSYEQYF. CDR3 coding DNA: TGTGCCAGCTCACCGAACCGGGACAGGAACTCCTACGAGCAGTACTTC. Using reference TRBV18 and TRBJ2-7 for the parts outside the CDR3, the full variable domain is NAGVMQNPRHLVRRRGQEARLRCSPMKGHSHVYWYRQLPEEGLKFMVYLQKENIIDESGMPKERFSAEFPKEGPSILRIQQVVRGDSAAYFCASSPNRDRNSYEQYFGPGTRLTVT.